This TCR beta chain was sequenced for a study of early T cells in non-severe SARS-CoV-2 infection. Germline trimming cut 0 bases from V and 3 bases from J; bases unmatched to any gene: 4. The CDR3 has 16 amino acids. The germline V gene encodes CDR1 ENHRY and CDR2 SYGVKD. TCRdb re-analysed the 5' RACE reads in MiXCR, keeping a single row per CDR3 protein. The sample carries some 30,000 distinct CDR3 sequences, about 6% recorded once. This TCR was sampled from an adult who was a healthcare worker with PCR-confirmed SARS-CoV-2 infection or an uninfected control (not recorded which). The sequencing sample was made of whole blood. The chain couples TRBV10-3 to TRBJ2-3, with 9 bases fitting TRBD1. The CDR3 sequence is CAISESPGQGTDTQYF. The CDR3 region has the DNA TGTGCCATCAGTGAGTCACCGGGACAGGGTACAGATACGCAGTATTTT.